A single sample gave rise to the 10 T cell receptor beta chains below, sequenced in a study of blood T cell repertoires in COVID-19. The assay was immunoSEQ multiplex PCR, and TCRdb's table has in-frame clones only and misses some. The sample includes about 37,000 clones, approximately 91% seen only once; the top ten take less than 20%. Sequencing was done on a sample of peripheral blood. These receptors came from a woman aged 25 to 45 in a cohort sampled during active COVID-19.

The DNA for the CDR3 is TGTGCCAGGGACAGGGGGTCCGCTACCTTTGGCAATCAGCCCCAGCATTTT. Translated, it gives CARDRGSATFGNQPQHF. V is TRBV5-3 and J is TRBJ1-5; 10 positions agree with TRBD1. TRBV5-3 is placed among ORFs of uncertain function. The CDR3 sequence is 17 residues long. Trimming removed 8 bases from V and 2 bases from J; junction bases left unmatched: 13.

This clone came up once. The V and J genes are TRBV10-3 and TRBJ1-2; 9 positions agree with TRBD1. Germline V gene data show CDR1 as ENHRY and CDR2 as SYGVKD. This CDR3 has 15 amino acids. V dropped 7 bases and J dropped 5; count of bases not matched to a gene: 11. This CDR3 reads CAITAIDRGDYGYTF. In nucleotides, the CDR3 is TGTGCCATCACCGCTATCGACAGGGGGGATTATGGCTACACCTTC.

The rearrangement joins TRBV3-1 (or the pseudogene TRBV3-2) to TRBJ2-1; tentatively, D is TRBD2 (5 bases). Germline V lookup: CDR1 LGHDT, CDR2 YNNKEL (reference sequence). V was trimmed by 3 bases and J by 0 bases, leaving 9 bases between them. The length of the CDR3 is 15 residues. The CDR3 coding sequence is TGTGCCAGCAGCCAGAAGCGGCGCTCCTACAATGAGCAGTTCTTC. It codes for CASSQKRRSYNEQFF.

This clone occurred a few times. The chain is built from TRBV5-1 and TRBJ2-7; D uncertain. Trimming left V 1 base short and J 2 bases short, with 7 bases between. CDR1 is SGHRS, CDR2 YFSETQ, per germline. The CDR3 covers 13 residues. As DNA, the CDR3 is TGCGCCAGCAGCTTGCAGGCAACCTACGAGCAGTACTTC. It codes for CASSLQATYEQYF.

V is TRBV2 and J is TRBJ1-2, with D possibly being TRBD1 (5 bases). Germline loops: CDR1 SNHLY, CDR2 FYNNEI. The CDR3 contains 12 residues. Trimming took off 6 bases at V and 2 bases at J, with 7 bases between the two ends. CDR3: CASRDTNYGYTF. The CDR3 region has the DNA TGTGCCAGCAGGGACACAAACTATGGCTACACCTTC.

V usage is TRBV28 and J usage is TRBJ1-1; the D gene is possibly TRBD1 (6 bases). Germline-derived CDR1 and CDR2 are MDHEN and SYDVKM. CDR3 length: 15 residues. V lost 5 bases and J 2 bases, leaving 15 bases between the germline ends. The CDR3 reads CASSRFRQANTEAFF. For the CDR3, the DNA is TGTGCCAGCAGTAGGTTCCGACAGGCAAACACTGAAGCTTTCTTT. Complete variable domain (other parts from reference TRBV28 and TRBJ1-1): DVKVTQSSRYLVKRTGEKVFLECVQDMDHENMFWYRQDPGLGLRLIYFSYDVKMKEKGDIPEGYSVSREKKERFSLILESASTNQTSMYLCASSRFRQANTEAFFGQGTRLTVV.

This chain links TRBV29-1 with TRBJ2-1; 12 bases are shared with TRBD2. The V and J ends lost 3 bases and 9 bases, in that order; junction bases with no gene match: 9. Germline V gene data show CDR1 as SQVTM and CDR2 as ANQGSEA. The CDR3 is 15 amino acids. The CDR3 nucleotides read TGCAGCGTTGAGGTAGGGACTAGCGGGTTTTTTGAGCAGTTCTTC. It encodes CSVEVGTSGFFEQFF.

This clone was seen only once. The genes are TRBV2 and TRBJ2-6; possible D gene TRBD2, 5 bases. V gave up 7 bases and J gave up 2 bases, with 15 bases separating them. The CDR3 consists of 16 residues. Germline V CDR1 and CDR2: SNHLY, FYNNEI. CDR3 protein: CASNPLGVPGANVLTF. The CDR3 nucleotides read TGTGCCAGCAATCCCCTCGGGGTGCCTGGGGCCAACGTCCTGACTTTC.

The chain employs TRBV13 and TRBJ2-1; 8 nucleotides line up with TRBD2. Looked up from germline, CDR1 is PRHDT and CDR2 is FYEKMQ (reference sequence). V was clipped by 5 bases and J by 5 bases; unmatched bases: 8. The CDR3 covers 15 residues. This chain's CDR3 is CASSDGRAGDNEQFF. CDR3 in DNA: TGTGCCAGCAGCGACGGGAGGGCTGGCGACAATGAGCAGTTCTTC.

V and J are TRBV5-1 and TRBJ1-5, with 7 nucleotides matching TRBD1. The V segment lost 4 bases and the J segment 0 bases; nucleotides outside the gene matches: 10. Per germline, CDR1 SGHRS and CDR2 YFSETQ. The CDR3 consists of 17 residues. The CDR3 sequence is CASSPGQLTGSNQPQHF. For the CDR3, the DNA is TGCGCCAGCAGCCCGGGACAGTTGACGGGTAGCAATCAGCCCCAGCATTTT.